The rows below give T cell receptor beta chains drawn from one sample of a study of Graves' ophthalmopathy and Graves' hyperthyroidism. TCRdb reprocessed the multiplex PCR reads via MiXCR and lists one record per CDR3 protein. The sample includes 300,000 to 400,000 distinct CDR3 sequences, 17% of them seen just once. The sample taken for sequencing was peripheral blood. The source of these receptors is an adult woman with stable Graves' hyperthyroidism. Each CDR3 is given with its conserved first and last residue. The D gene is left open where the match is weak. Clone size is stated in some rows and not others, as once, few, many or a class when expanded.

v_gene	len	d_gene	abundance	j_gene	CDR3nt	CDR3aa
TRBV7-9	15	NA	NA	TRBJ2-7	TGTGCCAGCAGCTTCCTACAGGGCATCCACTACGAGCAGTACTTC	CASSFLQGIHYEQYF
TRBV6-1	13	TRBD1	NA	TRBJ2-7	TGTGCCAGCAAGGGACAGCGCTCCTACGAGCAGTACTTC	CASKGQRSYEQYF
TRBV12-3/TRBV12-4	14	NA	NA	TRBJ2-5	TGTGCCAGCACCATTGGGGGCGCGCAAGAGACCCAGTACTTC	CASTIGGAQETQYF
TRBV28	15	TRBD1	NA	TRBJ2-7	TGTGCCAGCAGTCCCCCGACAGGGACCTCCTACGAGCAGTACTTC	CASSPPTGTSYEQYF
TRBV24-1	13	TRBD1	many	TRBJ2-2	TGTGCCACCGGACAGGGAAGGGCCGGGGAGCTGTTTTTT	CATGQGRAGELFF
TRBV9	14	TRBD1	many	TRBJ2-7	TGTGCCAGCAGCGTAGTGACAGGGATCGACGAGCAGTACTTC	CASSVVTGIDEQYF
TRBV6-5	15	TRBD2	many	TRBJ2-5	TGTGCCAGCAGTTACGTTAGCGGGAGTAAAGAGACCCAGTACTTC	CASSYVSGSKETQYF
TRBV27	15	NA	many	TRBJ2-7	TGTGCCAGCAGTGGACGGTGGGGCTTCCCCTACGAGCAGTACTTC	CASSGRWGFPYEQYF
TRBV7-2	15	NA	many	TRBJ2-2	TGTGCCAGCAGCTTAGGGCTATCAAGGGCCGGGGAGCTGTTTTTT	CASSLGLSRAGELFF
TRBV7-2	14	TRBD1	NA	TRBJ2-2	TGTGCCAGCAGAGGACAGGGGACCACCGGGGAGCTGCTTTTT	CASRGQGTTGELLF
TRBV20-1	12	TRBD2	many	TRBJ2-7	TGCAGTGCTACTAGCGGGAGTTACGAGCAGTACTTC	CSATSGSYEQYF
TRBV12-3/TRBV12-4	14	NA	NA	TRBJ1-6	TGTGCCAGCAGTTTTGACAGGTTTAATTCACCCCTCCACTTT	CASSFDRFNSPLHF
TRBV6-5	14	TRBD1	many	TRBJ2-5	TGTGCCAGCAGTTATACAGGGGGCAAGGAGACCCAGTACTTC	CASSYTGGKETQYF
TRBV20-1	13	TRBD2	many	TRBJ2-7	TGCAGTGCTAGGGGGCTAGCGGGAGACGAGCAGTACTTC	CSARGLAGDEQYF
TRBV4-2	15	NA	few	TRBJ1-1	TGTGCCAGCAGCCAAGACCTTATTGGGCGGGGGAAAGCTTTCTTT	CASSQDLIGRGKAFF
TRBV28	14	TRBD1	many	TRBJ2-7	TGTGCCAGCAATCCGCCGGGACAGGGATACGAGCAGTACTTC	CASNPPGQGYEQYF
TRBV29-1	13	NA	many	TRBJ2-5	TGCAGCGTTGGTGGGGACAGCGGGTTGACCCAGTACTTC	CSVGGDSGLTQYF
TRBV12-3/TRBV12-4	11	NA	many	TRBJ1-1	TGTGCCAGCACCCTGGCCACTGAAGCTTTCTTT	CASTLATEAFF
TRBV11-2	16	NA	many	TRBJ2-5	TGTGCCAGCAGCTCCCCAGGCCGAGGGTTGGTAGAGACCCAGTACTTC	CASSSPGRGLVETQYF
TRBV7-8	16	NA	NA	TRBJ2-6	TGTGCCAGCAGCTTAGAAATCGGCTCTGGGGCCAACGTCCTGACTTTC	CASSLEIGSGANVLTF
TRBV10-1	13	NA	once	TRBJ1-2	TGCGCCAGCAGTGAGTCCCGGGGGCTCGGCTACACCTTC	CASSESRGLGYTF
TRBV27	14	NA	many	TRBJ2-5	TGTGCCAGCAGTGTAGGATTCATGGCAGAGACCCAGTACTTC	CASSVGFMAETQYF
TRBV27	15	NA	many	TRBJ2-2	TGTGCCAGCAGTTTAGGATGGACAGTCCCCGGGGAGCTGTTTTTT	CASSLGWTVPGELFF
TRBV6-1	15	TRBD2	NA	TRBJ2-7	TGTGCCAGCAGATCCGGGACTAGCGGCCGCTACGAGCAGTACTTC	CASRSGTSGRYEQYF
TRBV20-1	15	NA	NA	TRBJ1-2	TGCAGTGCTAGCCACCTGGGAGAGACTACGAGTGGCTACACCTTC	CSASHLGETTSGYTF